Listed below are T cell receptor beta chains from one sample, sequenced in a study of cytomegalovirus exposure and HLA in healthy donors. Clones were sequenced by immunoSEQ multiplex PCR, and TCRdb holds only the in-frame ones, with some missing. The data show around 130,000 clones, roughly four fifths seen once. Sequencing used PBMCs. The receptors were sampled from a woman aged 40-49 years in good health and CMV-seropositive. CDR3s include the opening cysteine and the closing phenylalanine or tryptophan. The order of the fields is V gene, D gene, clone size, J gene, CDR3 DNA, CDR3 protein. A D gene is named only where the DNA matches it firmly. Size values are once, few and many counts, or a class for expanded clones, and some rows have none.

v_call: TRBV20-1; d_call: .; clone_size: .; j_call: TRBJ1-1; cdr3_nt: TGCAGTGCTTATCACAGGGAAGCTTTCTTT; cdr3_aa: CSAYHREAFF
v_call: TRBV5-4; d_call: .; clone_size: .; j_call: TRBJ1-4; cdr3_nt: TGTGCCAGCAGCTCCCGGGGGGGGGATGAAAAACTGTTTTTT; cdr3_aa: CASSSRGGDEKLFF
v_call: TRBV18; d_call: .; clone_size: once; j_call: TRBJ1-2; cdr3_nt: TGTGCCAGCTCACCCCCCGGGTTGCGGGGGGCCTATGGCTACACCTTC; cdr3_aa: CASSPPGLRGAYGYTF
v_call: TRBV10-3; d_call: TRBD1; clone_size: few; j_call: TRBJ1-2; cdr3_nt: TGTGCCATCAGTCAGGGACAGGGGGGACTAGGCTATGGCTACACCTTC; cdr3_aa: CAISQGQGGLGYGYTF
v_call: TRBV11-1; d_call: TRBD1; clone_size: .; j_call: TRBJ1-1; cdr3_nt: TGTGCCAGCAGCTTACACCCTTGGTGGGACAGGGACAACACTGAAGCTTTCTTT; cdr3_aa: CASSLHPWWDRDNTEAFF
v_call: TRBV18; d_call: TRBD1; clone_size: .; j_call: TRBJ1-5; cdr3_nt: TGTGCCAGCTCTCTGAAAGGGACAGGGGATAGCAATCAGCCCCAGCATTTT; cdr3_aa: CASSLKGTGDSNQPQHF
v_call: TRBV7-6; d_call: .; clone_size: few; j_call: TRBJ2-1; cdr3_nt: TGTGCCAGCAGCTTAGGGAGCGGTGGTACCTCCCATGAGCAGTTCTTC; cdr3_aa: CASSLGSGGTSHEQFF
v_call: TRBV5-1; d_call: TRBD2; clone_size: .; j_call: TRBJ2-3; cdr3_nt: TGCGCCAACACTTTAGCGGGGGGGCCTGAAGATACGCAGTATTTT; cdr3_aa: CANTLAGGPEDTQYF
v_call: TRBV6-1; d_call: .; clone_size: .; j_call: TRBJ2-5; cdr3_nt: TGTGCCAGCACCTTGTCCCCGGGACTGGAAGAGACCCAGTACTTC; cdr3_aa: CASTLSPGLEETQYF
v_call: TRBV9; d_call: .; clone_size: .; j_call: TRBJ1-1; cdr3_nt: TGTGCCAGCAGCGCGACAGGGAACACTGAAGCTTTCTTT; cdr3_aa: CASSATGNTEAFF
v_call: TRBV5-1; d_call: TRBD2; clone_size: .; j_call: TRBJ2-7; cdr3_nt: TGCGCCAGCACCCATCTAGCGGGAGGATCCTACGAGCAGTACTTC; cdr3_aa: CASTHLAGGSYEQYF
v_call: TRBV5-1; d_call: TRBD1; clone_size: few; j_call: TRBJ2-7; cdr3_nt: TGCGCCAGCAGCCTACGGACAGGGGGCTACGAGCAGTACTTC; cdr3_aa: CASSLRTGGYEQYF
v_call: TRBV6-1; d_call: .; clone_size: once; j_call: TRBJ1-1; cdr3_nt: TGTGCCAGCAGCGTTCGGGGAGGGAAAGCTTTCTTT; cdr3_aa: CASSVRGGKAFF
v_call: TRBV5-1; d_call: TRBD1; clone_size: .; j_call: TRBJ2-3; cdr3_nt: TGCGCCAGCAGCTTCGCGGGCCTGGGTCGGGGACAGCAGGGCACAGATACGCAGTATTTT; cdr3_aa: CASSFAGLGRGQQGTDTQYF
v_call: TRBV5-5; d_call: .; clone_size: .; j_call: TRBJ2-1; cdr3_nt: TGTGCCAGCAGATCAGCGGGCAACCCATGGAATGAGCAGTTCTTC; cdr3_aa: CASRSAGNPWNEQFF